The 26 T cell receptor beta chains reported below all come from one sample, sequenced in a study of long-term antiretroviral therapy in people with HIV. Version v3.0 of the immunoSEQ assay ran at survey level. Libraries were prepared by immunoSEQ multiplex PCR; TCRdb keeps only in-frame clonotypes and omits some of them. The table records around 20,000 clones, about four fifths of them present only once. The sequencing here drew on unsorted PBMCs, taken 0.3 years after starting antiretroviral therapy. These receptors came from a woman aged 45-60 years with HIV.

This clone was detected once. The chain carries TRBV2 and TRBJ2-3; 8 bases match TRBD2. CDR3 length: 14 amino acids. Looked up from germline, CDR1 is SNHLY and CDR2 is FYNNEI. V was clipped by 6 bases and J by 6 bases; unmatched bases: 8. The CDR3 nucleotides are TGTGCCAGCAGAGGACGGGGGGGCGTGGATACGCAGTATTTT. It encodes CASRGRGGVDTQYF.

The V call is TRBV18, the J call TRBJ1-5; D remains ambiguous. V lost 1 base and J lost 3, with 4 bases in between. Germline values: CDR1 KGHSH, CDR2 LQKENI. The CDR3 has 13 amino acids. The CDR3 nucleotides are TGTGCCAGCTCACCACAGTTCAATCAGCCCCAGCATTTT. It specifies CASSPQFNQPQHF.

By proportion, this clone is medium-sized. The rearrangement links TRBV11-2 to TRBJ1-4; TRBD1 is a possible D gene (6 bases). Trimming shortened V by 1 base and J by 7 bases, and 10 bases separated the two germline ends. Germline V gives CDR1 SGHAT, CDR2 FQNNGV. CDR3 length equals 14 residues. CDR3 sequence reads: CASSLGGAREKLFF. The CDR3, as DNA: TGTGCCAGCAGCTTAGGGGGGGCTCGTGAAAAACTGTTTTTT.

CDR3 nucleotides: TGTGCCAGCAGTTTACGCCGGGGGTGGGAAGGCTACACCTTC. Translation: CASSLRRGWEGYTF. J is TRBJ1-2 and V is TRBV27, with D perhaps TRBD1 (5 bases). The CDR3 is 14 amino acids. V lost 2 bases, J lost 8 bases, and 15 bases lay in between. CDR1 and CDR2 (germline): MNHEY, SMNVEV (reference sequence).

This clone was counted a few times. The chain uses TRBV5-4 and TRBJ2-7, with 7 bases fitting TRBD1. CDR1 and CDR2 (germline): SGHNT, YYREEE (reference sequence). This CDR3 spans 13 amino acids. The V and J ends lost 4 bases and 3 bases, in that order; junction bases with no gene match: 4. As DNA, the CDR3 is TGTGCCAGCAGCCCCAGACAGGGCTACGAGCAGTACTTC. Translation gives CASSPRQGYEQYF. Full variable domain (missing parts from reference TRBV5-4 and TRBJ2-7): ETGVTQSPTHLIKTRGQQVTLRCSSQSGHNTVSWYQQALGQGPQFIFQYYREEENGRGNFPPRFSGLQFPNYSSELNVNALELDDSALYLCASSPRQGYEQYFGPGTRLTVT.

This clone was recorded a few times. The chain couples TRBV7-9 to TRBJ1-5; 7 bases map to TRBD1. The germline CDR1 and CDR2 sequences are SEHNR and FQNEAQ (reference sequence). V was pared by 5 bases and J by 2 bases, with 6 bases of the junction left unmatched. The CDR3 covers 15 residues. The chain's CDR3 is CASSPIGQGNQPQHF. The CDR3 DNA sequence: TGTGCCAGCAGCCCGATCGGACAGGGCAATCAGCCCCAGCATTTT. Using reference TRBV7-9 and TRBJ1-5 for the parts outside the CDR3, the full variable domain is DTGVSQNPRHKITKRGQNVTFRCDPISEHNRLYWYRQTLGQGPEFLTYFQNEAQLEKSRLLSDRFSAERPKGSFSTLEIQRTEQGDSAMYLCASSPIGQGNQPQHFGDGTRLSIL.

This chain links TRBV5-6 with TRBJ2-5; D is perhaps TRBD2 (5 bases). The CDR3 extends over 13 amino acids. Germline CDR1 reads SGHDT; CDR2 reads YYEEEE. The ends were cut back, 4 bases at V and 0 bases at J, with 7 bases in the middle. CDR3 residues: CASSLDYQETQYF. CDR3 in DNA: TGTGCCAGCAGCCTGGACTACCAAGAGACCCAGTACTTC. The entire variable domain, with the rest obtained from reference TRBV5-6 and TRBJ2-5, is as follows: DAGVTQSPTHLIKTRGQQVTLRCSPKSGHDTVSWYQQALGQGPQFIFQYYEEEERQRGNFPDRFSGHQFPNYSSELNVNALLLGDSALYLCASSLDYQETQYFGPGTRLLVL.

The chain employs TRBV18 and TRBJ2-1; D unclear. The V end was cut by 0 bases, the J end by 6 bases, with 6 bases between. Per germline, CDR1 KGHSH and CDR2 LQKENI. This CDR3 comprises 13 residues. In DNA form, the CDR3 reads TGTGCCAGCTCACCACCCAGTTTCAATGAGCAGTTCTTC. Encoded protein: CASSPPSFNEQFF.

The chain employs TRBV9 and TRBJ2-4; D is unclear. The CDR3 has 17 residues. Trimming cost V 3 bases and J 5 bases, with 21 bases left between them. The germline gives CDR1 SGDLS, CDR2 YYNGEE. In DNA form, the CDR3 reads TGTGCCAGCAGCGCCTCACTAAACCACGCCGGCCAAAACATTCAGTACTTC. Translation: CASSASLNHAGQNIQYF.

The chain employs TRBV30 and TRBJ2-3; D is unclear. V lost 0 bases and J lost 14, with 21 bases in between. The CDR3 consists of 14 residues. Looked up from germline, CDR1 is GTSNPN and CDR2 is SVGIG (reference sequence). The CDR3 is CAWSVGKAAARWYF. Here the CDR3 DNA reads TGTGCCTGGAGTGTTGGTAAGGCCGCTGCCAGGTGGTATTTT.

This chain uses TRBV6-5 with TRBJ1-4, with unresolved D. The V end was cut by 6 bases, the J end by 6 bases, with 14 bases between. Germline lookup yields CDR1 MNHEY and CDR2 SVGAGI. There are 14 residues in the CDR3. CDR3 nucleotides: TGTGCCAGCAGGTCCGGGAAATTGCATGAAAAACTGTTTTTT. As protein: CASRSGKLHEKLFF.

DNA of the CDR3: TGTGCCAGCAGCTTATTCTCCGCGGGGGGTTTTTACGAGCAGTACTTC. As protein: CASSLFSAGGFYEQYF. The chain links TRBV7-2 to TRBJ2-7; 8 positions agree with TRBD2. The CDR3 totals 16 residues. V trimming: 2 bases; J trimming: 4 bases; junction bases outside the gene matches: 10. CDR1 is SGHTA, CDR2 FQGNSA, per germline. Filled out from reference TRBV7-2 and TRBJ2-7, the complete variable domain reads GAGVSQSPSNKVTEKGKDVELRCDPISGHTALYWYRQSLGQGLEFLIYFQGNSAPDKSGLPSDRFSAERTGGSVSTLTIQRTQQEDSAVYLCASSLFSAGGFYEQYFGPGTRLTVT.

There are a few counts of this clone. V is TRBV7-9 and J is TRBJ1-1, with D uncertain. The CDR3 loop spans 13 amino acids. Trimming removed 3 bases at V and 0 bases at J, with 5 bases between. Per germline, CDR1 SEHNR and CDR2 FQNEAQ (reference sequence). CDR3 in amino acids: CASSFSLNTEAFF. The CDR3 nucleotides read TGTGCCAGCAGCTTCAGTCTGAACACTGAAGCTTTCTTT.

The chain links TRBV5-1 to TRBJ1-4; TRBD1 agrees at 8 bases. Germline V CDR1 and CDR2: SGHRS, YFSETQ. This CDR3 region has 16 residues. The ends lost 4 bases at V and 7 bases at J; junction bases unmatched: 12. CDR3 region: CASSEAGAGGGEKLFF. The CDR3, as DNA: TGCGCCAGCAGCGAGGCGGGTGCAGGGGGCGGTGAAAAACTGTTTTTT.

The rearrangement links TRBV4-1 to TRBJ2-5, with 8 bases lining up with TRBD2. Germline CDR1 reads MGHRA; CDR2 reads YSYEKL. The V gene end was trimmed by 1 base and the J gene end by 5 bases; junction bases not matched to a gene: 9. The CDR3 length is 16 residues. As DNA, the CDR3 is TGCGCCAGCAGCCAAGGGGAAGCGGGGGCCGGGGAGACCCAGTACTTC. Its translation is CASSQGEAGAGETQYF.

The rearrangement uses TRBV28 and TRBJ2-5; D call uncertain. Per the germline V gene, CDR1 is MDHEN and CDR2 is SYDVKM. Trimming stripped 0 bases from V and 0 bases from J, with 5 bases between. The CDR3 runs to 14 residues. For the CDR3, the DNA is TGTGCCAGCAGTTTATGGCACAACCAAGAGACCCAGTACTTC. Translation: CASSLWHNQETQYF.

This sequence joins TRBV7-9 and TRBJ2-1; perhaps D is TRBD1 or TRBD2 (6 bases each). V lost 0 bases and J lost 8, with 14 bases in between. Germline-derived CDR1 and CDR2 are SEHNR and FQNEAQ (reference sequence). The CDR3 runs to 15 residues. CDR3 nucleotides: TGTGCCAGCAGCTTAGCAAGGGGGGCTGGGGATGAGCAGTTCTTC. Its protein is CASSLARGAGDEQFF. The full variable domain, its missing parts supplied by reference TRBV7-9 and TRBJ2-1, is DTGVSQNPRHKITKRGQNVTFRCDPISEHNRLYWYRQTLGQGPEFLTYFQNEAQLEKSRLLSDRFSAERPKGSFSTLEIQRTEQGDSAMYLCASSLARGAGDEQFFGPGTRLTVL.

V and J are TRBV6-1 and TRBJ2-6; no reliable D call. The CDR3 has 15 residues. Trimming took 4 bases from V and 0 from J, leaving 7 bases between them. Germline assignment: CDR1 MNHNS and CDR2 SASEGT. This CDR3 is CASSVTASGANVLTF. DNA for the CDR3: TGTGCCAGCAGTGTCACCGCCTCTGGGGCCAACGTCCTGACTTTC.

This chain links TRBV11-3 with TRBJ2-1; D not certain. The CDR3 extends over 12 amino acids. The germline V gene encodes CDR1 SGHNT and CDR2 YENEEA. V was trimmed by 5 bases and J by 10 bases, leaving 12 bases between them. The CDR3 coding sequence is TGTGCCAGCAGCCTGACCCCTGAGGAGCAGTTCTTC. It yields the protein CASSLTPEEQFF.

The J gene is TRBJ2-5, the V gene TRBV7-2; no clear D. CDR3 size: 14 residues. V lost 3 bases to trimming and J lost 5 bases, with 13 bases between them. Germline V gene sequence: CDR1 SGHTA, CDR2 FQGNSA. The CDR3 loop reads CASSFKGFRETQYF. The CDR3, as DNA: TGTGCCAGCAGCTTCAAGGGTTTTAGGGAGACCCAGTACTTC.

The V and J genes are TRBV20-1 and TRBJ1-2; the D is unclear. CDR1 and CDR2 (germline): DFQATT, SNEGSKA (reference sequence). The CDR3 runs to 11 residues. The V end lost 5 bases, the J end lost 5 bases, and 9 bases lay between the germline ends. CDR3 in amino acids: CSAVDIYGYTF. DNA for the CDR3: TGCAGTGCTGTTGACATTTATGGCTACACCTTC.

The CDR3 is CASSLVRAGGRINEQFF. CDR3 in DNA: TGTGCCAGCAGCTTAGTCAGAGCGGGGGGAAGGATCAATGAGCAGTTCTTC. This chain joins TRBV7-9 and TRBJ2-1; 9 nucleotides match TRBD2. The length of the CDR3 is 17 residues. J gave up 6 bases and V 1 base, and 10 bases lay outside the gene matches. The germline V gene has CDR1 SEHNR and CDR2 FQNEAQ (reference sequence).

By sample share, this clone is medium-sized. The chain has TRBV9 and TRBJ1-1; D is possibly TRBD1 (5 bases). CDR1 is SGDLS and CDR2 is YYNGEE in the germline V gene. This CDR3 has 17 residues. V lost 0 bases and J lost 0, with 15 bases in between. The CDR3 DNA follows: TGTGCCAGCAGCGTAGTAAGGGGATGGGGTATGAACACTGAAGCTTTCTTT. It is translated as CASSVVRGWGMNTEAFF.

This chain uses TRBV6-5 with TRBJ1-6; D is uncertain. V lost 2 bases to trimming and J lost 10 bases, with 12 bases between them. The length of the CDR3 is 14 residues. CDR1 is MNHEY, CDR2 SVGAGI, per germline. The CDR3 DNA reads TGTGCCAGCAGTTACACGGCGGGCGGCTCACCCCTCCACTTT. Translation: CASSYTAGGSPLHF.

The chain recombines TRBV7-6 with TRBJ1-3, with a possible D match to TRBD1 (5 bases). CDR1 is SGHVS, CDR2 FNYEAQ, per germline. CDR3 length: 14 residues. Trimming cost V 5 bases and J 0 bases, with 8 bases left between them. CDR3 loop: CASSLRDSGNTIYF. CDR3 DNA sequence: TGTGCCAGCAGCCTCAGGGACTCTGGAAACACCATATATTTT.

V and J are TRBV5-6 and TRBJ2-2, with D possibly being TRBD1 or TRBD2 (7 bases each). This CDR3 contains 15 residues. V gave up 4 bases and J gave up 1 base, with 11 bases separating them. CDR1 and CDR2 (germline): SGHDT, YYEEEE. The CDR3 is CASSQRDRNTGELFF. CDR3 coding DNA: TGTGCCAGCAGCCAGCGGGACAGGAACACCGGGGAGCTGTTTTTT.